The clone carrying this T cell receptor beta chain was counted only a few times. The antigen remains unidentified. Germline V lookup: CDR1 DFQATT, CDR2 SNEGSKA (reference sequence). Unmatched junction bases numbered 10, after V lost 6 bases and J lost 2 bases. CDR3 length equals 15 residues. TCRdb processed the RT-PCR reads anew with MiXCR; each CDR3 protein has one entry. This table holds roughly 170,000 distinct CDR3 sequences, around 9% found once. This record comes from a study of response to subunit inactivated influenza vaccine. Study conclusions and caveats: Authors suggested each seasonal flu vaccination may recruit only limited numbers of new T cells.

The receptor was isolated from a man in his fifties who received an inactivated influenza vaccine. The chain links TRBV20-1 to TRBJ1-1; 9 nucleotides align to TRBD1. The sample in question was non-naive T cells sorted from PBMCs, obtained on the day of vaccination. The CDR3 DNA sequence: TGCAGTGCCGATGGGCCGGGACAGGGAAACACTGAAGCTTTCTTT. Translating it yields CSADGPGQGNTEAFF.